This TCR beta chain emerged from a study of CD8 T cells in ankylosing spondylitis. Study-level findings and limits: Significantly higher representation of disease-linked clones was reported for matched ankylosing spondylitis synovial fluid.

About this clonotype: The antigen is unknown.

CDR1 and CDR2 from the germline V gene are MNHNS and SASEGT. This CDR3 comprises 13 residues. Trimming shortened V by 5 bases and J by 4 bases, and 9 bases separated the two germline ends. Quantitative 5'-RACE with molecular barcodes produced the TCR beta libraries. TCRdb independently ran MiXCR on the 5' RACE reads; one entry per CDR3 protein. The data show 200,000 to 300,000 distinct CDR3 sequences, roughly 10% seen once. This clonotype originated in a male donor with ankylosing spondylitis or in good health (not recorded which). Sequencing was done on a sample of blood, either unsorted or a sorted T cell fraction (not recorded which). The chain combines TRBV6-1 with TRBJ2-1; no definite D call. As DNA, the CDR3 is TGTGCCAGCAGTCAAGGAATATACAATGAGCAGTTCTTC. Translated: CASSQGIYNEQFF.